The T cell receptor beta chain described here comes from a study of blood T cells in healthy people across ages. Together with a sample-barcoded 5' primer, a J-beta primer mix was included in a second PCR lasting about 7 to 11 cycles. TCRdb analysed the 5' RACE reads with MiXCR anew, one entry per CDR3 protein. The sample yields nearly 800,000 distinct CDR3 sequences, roughly 25% seen once. This clonotype was seen a handful of times. RNA extraction gave at least 5 micrograms of total RNA per sample. The same data also contributed to another study, on T cells of mothers and their children. That source adds: In each mother, TCR beta CDR3 reads exceeded 10 million; in each child, they numbered 3 million to 3.5 million. In related and unrelated pairs alike, thymic selection shapes TCR recombination output, with inherited differences minor. With unrelated pairs as the comparison, related mother-child pairs had a slightly higher overlap that was not significant.

The clonotype was recovered from a boy under 18 in good health. Sequenced sample: blood.

The CDR3: CASSYSSRGYEQYF. In nucleotides, the CDR3 is TGTGCCAGCAGTTACTCCTCGCGAGGGTACGAGCAGTACTTC. The chain combines TRBV6-5 with TRBJ2-7, with a possible D match to TRBD2 (5 bases). This CDR3 spans 14 amino acids. Germline assignment: CDR1 MNHEY and CDR2 SVGAGI. With 0 bases removed from V and 4 bases from J, the gap between germline ends came to 10 bases.